A selection of T cell receptor beta chains follows, all from one sample in a study of cytomegalovirus exposure and HLA in healthy donors. TCRdb's table, derived via immunoSEQ multiplex PCR, lists solely in-frame clones and lacks some. Among more than 250,000 clones listed, about nine tenths were seen once. Sequenced: PBMCs. These receptor sequences come from a woman aged 25 to 39 in good health and CMV-seropositive. Each CDR3 is given with its conserved first and last residue.

V gene: TRBV4-1
J gene: TRBJ2-7
CDR3 protein: CASSQEWQGNSYEQYF

V gene: TRBV27
J gene: TRBJ2-3
CDR3 protein: CASSLRDRGGDTQYF

V gene: TRBV15
J gene: TRBJ1-1
CDR3 protein: CATSRETVNTEAFF

V gene: TRBV27
J gene: TRBJ2-2
CDR3 protein: CASRYTAGSVGELFF

V gene: TRBV7-2
J gene: TRBJ1-2
CDR3 protein: CASSSRGQGDNRYGYTF

V gene: TRBV19
J gene: TRBJ2-1
CDR3 protein: CASSALGVSYNEQFF

V gene: TRBV7-8
J gene: TRBJ2-3
CDR3 protein: CASSLGQGRGDTQYF

V gene: TRBV7-9
J gene: TRBJ2-7
CDR3 protein: CASSANWWSGSAYEQYF

V gene: TRBV7-3
J gene: TRBJ2-2
CDR3 protein: CASSKTLAGGITWELFF

V gene: TRBV15
J gene: TRBJ2-7
CDR3 protein: CATRDALAAYEQYF

V gene: TRBV19
J gene: TRBJ2-2
CDR3 protein: CASSIGPANTGELFF

V gene: TRBV6-5
J gene: TRBJ1-1
CDR3 protein: CASRTSRGVTEAFF

V gene: TRBV7-6
J gene: TRBJ1-5
CDR3 protein: CASSLEPGQGGQPQHF

V gene: TRBV7-3
J gene: TRBJ2-7
CDR3 protein: CASSSLASGRTREYF

V gene: TRBV30
J gene: TRBJ2-7
CDR3 protein: CAWTPGQGISYEQYF

V gene: TRBV27
J gene: TRBJ1-5
CDR3 protein: CASSLWGQGDQPQHF

V gene: TRBV6-5
J gene: TRBJ2-3
CDR3 protein: CASSRDRVTDTQYF

V gene: TRBV10-3
J gene: TRBJ2-7
CDR3 protein: CAISDRGLVYEQYF

V gene: TRBV28
J gene: TRBJ2-4
CDR3 protein: CASSHRDGAENIQYF

V gene: TRBV7-8
J gene: TRBJ2-7
CDR3 protein: CASSPMAVKSYEQYF

V gene: TRBV14
J gene: TRBJ2-5
CDR3 protein: CASSQFDWIEETQYF

V gene: TRBV6-5
J gene: TRBJ1-1
CDR3 protein: CASSYGNMNTEAFF

V gene: TRBV30
J gene: TRBJ2-3
CDR3 protein: CAWSVGQEYTDTQYF

V gene: TRBV7-6
J gene: TRBJ2-4
CDR3 protein: CASSRDPGNIQYF

V gene: TRBV15
J gene: TRBJ1-5
CDR3 protein: CATSRAGEGQPQHF

V gene: TRBV30
J gene: TRBJ2-7
CDR3 protein: CAWQQGYEQYF

V gene: TRBV7-3
J gene: TRBJ2-1
CDR3 protein: CASSLGTALSSYNEQFF

V gene: TRBV28
J gene: TRBJ1-5
CDR3 protein: CASSLGAGGNQPQHF

V gene: TRBV11-2
J gene: TRBJ2-7
CDR3 protein: CASSLGTGWPQYF

V gene: TRBV30
J gene: TRBJ2-7
CDR3 protein: CAWRRFSGAYEQYF

V gene: TRBV9
J gene: TRBJ2-7
CDR3 protein: CASSAEGVTYEQYF

V gene: TRBV7-8
J gene: TRBJ1-1
CDR3 protein: CATMTNTEAFF

V gene: TRBV30
J gene: TRBJ1-2
CDR3 protein: CAWTEVPGRLGGYTF

V gene: TRBV7-6
J gene: TRBJ2-7
CDR3 protein: CASSLDRTRGVEQYF

V gene: TRBV7-9
J gene: TRBJ2-7
CDR3 protein: CASSLSFGQKYYEQYF

V gene: TRBV4-3
J gene: TRBJ1-1
CDR3 protein: CASSDYGGSEAFF

V gene: TRBV30
J gene: TRBJ2-7
CDR3 protein: CAETSGGAYEQYF

V gene: TRBV11-2
J gene: TRBJ2-7
CDR3 protein: CASRGPREQYF

V gene: TRBV30
J gene: TRBJ2-7
CDR3 protein: CAWRGQSYEQYF

V gene: TRBV12-5
J gene: TRBJ2-1
CDR3 protein: CASGLVVGLAGRGNEQFF

V gene: TRBV30
J gene: TRBJ2-1
CDR3 protein: CAWSLAGSYNEQFF

V gene: TRBV5-5
J gene: TRBJ1-2
CDR3 protein: CASSYLQGDYGYTF

V gene: TRBV27
J gene: TRBJ2-7
CDR3 protein: CASSPLRTNRGPYEQYF

V gene: TRBV19
J gene: TRBJ1-2
CDR3 protein: CASKPEGLPLSYGYTF

V gene: TRBV29-1
J gene: TRBJ2-7
CDR3 protein: CSVDVRHLGSLEQYF